Reported below is one T cell receptor (beta chain). Its antigen is still unknown. The cohort consisted of approximately 690 healthy bone marrow donors. All cohort members were sampled while nominally healthy, although unrecorded immune exposures were likely present. The donor was CMV seropositive and was included in the group of 290 or so seropositive cohort members. Each donor provided a peripheral blood sample, and peripheral blood mononuclear cells were used for TCR beta sequencing. The Qiagen DNeasy Blood Extraction Kit was used to extract genomic DNA from the blood cell samples. This record belongs to a study of cytomegalovirus exposure and HLA in healthy donors (dated by TCRdb to the late 2010s). As for the study more broadly: In an earlier analysis of some 610 of the donors, 250 to 350 Gb of sequence data and some 120 million unique TCR beta sequences from about 179 million T cells were reported. To decide whether each TCR beta V gene segment behaved as functional or pseudogenic, an earlier analysis of fewer than 750 of the donors relied on high-throughput TCR beta sequencing. Donor age, sex, ethnicity and CMV serostatus were collected together with the repertoire data. The study combined high-throughput TCR immunosequencing, statistical association of individual TCRs with disease status, and machine learning to predict cytomegalovirus infection status. A later genetic analysis took genome-wide SNP genotypes for about three fifths of the 666 donors and used that subset as a discovery cohort. In a later analysis, previously published TCR beta repertoires from several hundred donors were re-analyzed and high-resolution HLA genotyping was added so that TCR occurrence patterns could be studied. Every repertoire in the discovery cohort had been generated on one and the same sequencing platform. The number of typed donors differed by locus: about 620-640 for A, B, C, DRB1 and DQB1; 522 for DQA1; some 610 for DPA1; and some 470 for DPB1. Rather than drawing on any new phenotypic data, the later analysis identified candidate immune exposures from TCR beta sequences and the way those sequences occurred across donors. Among under 450 genotyped donors of the cohort, an average of approximately 240,000 unique TCR beta nucleotide sequences were sequenced per donor, roughly a sixth of them non-productive. An early release that covered about 640 HLA-typed donors contained about 300 gigabases of sequencing data and approximately 85 million unique TCR sequences. Five DR-DQ haplotypes were treated as single units for association and clustering because of strong linkage in the cohort. The study aimed to test whether signatures of past pathogen exposure could be identified by cataloging public T cell receptors. Both class I and class II loci were covered by HLA typing, at four-digit resolution. The study profiled the T cell repertoires of 550 to 700 subjects by immunosequencing and related them to cytomegalovirus serostatus. Of the roughly 390 genotyped donors, approximately 83% fell in the genetic ancestry cluster associated with self-reported Caucasian donors. A separate validation cohort of some 130 different subjects was used in addition to the 666-subject first cohort. The study at large found these results: At a false discovery rate of 0.05, a later analysis linked some 17,000 TCR beta sequences to specific HLA alleles. In a later analysis, several top co-occurrence clusters were reported to appear linked to parvovirus B19, influenza, CMV and Epstein-Barr virus. The earlier analysis of a few hundred of the donors excluded around 17 rarely observed V segments, including chromosome 9 orphons, because counts were too low. In the study, approximately 160 TCR beta chains were listed as associated with cytomegalovirus. Compared with the roughly 670-donor mean, donors in an Asian-associated ancestry cluster had fewer N-insertions in productive TCRs, according to a later genetic analysis. Broadly in line with IMGT annotations, most TCR beta V segments showed up in productive rearrangements about 90% or about 30% of the time in an earlier analysis of 587 of the donors. A later analysis found that most CMV-associated TCR beta chains appeared HLA-restricted, with HLA associations seemingly driven largely by CMV exposure. It was suggested by the authors that the approach could potentially be generalized to other disease states and immunological phenotypes. This cohort had only TCR beta chains sequenced, and the lack of alpha or paired-chain data limited which features could be detected. According to a later analysis, TCR association rates differed among HLA loci, with DRB1 alleles showing the most associated TCRs and HLA-C alleles showing the fewest. Most TCR sequences were seen in very few donors, while some public TCRs were found in many individuals. Some IMGT-functional V segments, including TRBV6-2 and TRBV6-3, could not be distinguished by the 87-base-pair reads and were therefore excluded. V-gene and J-gene trimming of TCR beta chains was associated with a missense DCLRE1C variant in a later genetic analysis, and the association was replicated in an independent cohort. In vitro tests confirmed that a few of the cytomegalovirus-associated TCR beta chains recognize cytomegalovirus antigens. When HLA alleles, especially DR and DQ, strongly co-occurred, attributing TCR associations to individual alleles was difficult. Because HLA typing was unavailable for some donors at each locus, only the typed subset was used in association tests. Sequencing depth was assumed to be roughly uniform across donors in the presence/absence analyses, though that assumption may not hold. The classifier was reported to diagnose cytomegalovirus status with high specificity and sensitivity in both the original and validation cohorts. In a later analysis, HLA-associated TCR beta chains were found to be more clonally expanded and to have lower generation probabilities than equally common non-associated chains. A cluster of highly shared sequence variants was judged likely to be a technical artifact of the sequencing pipeline. Immune exposure information for the cohort was limited to CMV serostatus. A further reported finding was that TCR beta sequences accurately predicted the HLA-A and HLA-B alleles for most subjects in the first cohort. Correlated functional status among segregating V segments might be attributable to linkage disequilibrium, but an unknown experimental factor could not be ruled out.

The library was prepared using the immunoSEQ multiplex PCR assay. For the multiplex PCR, a mixture combining 60 forward primers for TCR Vbeta segments and 13 reverse primers for TCR Jbeta segments was used. The CDR3 region of rearranged TCR beta genes was amplified from genomic DNA by a multiplex PCR assay. The Illumina HiSeq System was used to sequence the amplified TCR beta libraries as 87-base-pair reads. Turning to the authors' computational methods: A later analysis tallied tens of millions of unique TCR beta chains across the 666 repertoires, and around 10 million of those chains were shared by two or more donors. Raw reads were error-corrected and collapsed into unique sequences by a nearest-neighbor algorithm in which closely related sequences were merged to remove PCR and sequencing errors. V, D and J gene segments were assigned by aligning CDR3 sequences to IMGT reference sequences. For a sequence to be retained, at least a six-nucleotide match to both a V gene segment and a J gene segment was required. Rearrangements were classified as productive when the CDR3 lacked stop codons and remained in frame with V and J, and all other rearrangements were classified as non-productive. CDR3 was defined by IMGT convention, running from the second conserved V-encoded cysteine to the conserved J-encoded phenylalanine. The earlier analysis of a few hundred of the donors excluded sequences that lacked an unambiguous match to a single V gene segment. In an earlier analysis of more than 500 of the donors, a V segment was called functional when productive rearrangements were above 56.7%, and segregating when the standard deviation between donors exceeded 5%. A statistical classification framework was built for diagnosing cytomegalovirus status from the catalog of TCR beta chain sequences. In a later analysis, V and J genes were assigned by comparing TCR nucleotide sequences against IMGT/GENE-DB human TR gene sequences. Using the TCRdist pipeline, a later analysis assigned CDR3 sequences along with most-parsimonious VDJ recombination scenarios. In a later analysis, each TCR beta chain was defined by its CDR3 amino acid sequence together with its V-gene family, and reads without a unique V-gene family were excluded. As a way to deal with suspected cross-contamination and a sequencing artifact, a later analysis dropped 450 to 600 nucleotide sequences that were highly shared and had low generation probability. In a later analysis, a clonal expansion index was calculated for each public chain from normalized within-repertoire ranks of inferred template counts. Generation probabilities in a later analysis came from a VDJ recombination model fitted to out-of-frame rearrangements, and those results were checked against IGoR. Hypergeometric tests were used in a later analysis to score TCR-TCR, TCR-HLA and TCR-CMV co-occurrence, with a repertoire-size bias correction applied to the TCR pairs. False discovery rates were estimated in a later analysis by permuting HLA or CMV assignments 20 times. In a later analysis, co-occurring TCRs were grouped using DBSCAN, with TCRdist sequence similarity added in when clustering inside HLA-allele-positive subsets. Co-occurrence clustering excluded repertoires with fewer than 30,000 or more than 120,000 public chains, plus five with anomalous nucleotide sharing. As stored in TCRdb, this immuneACCESS dataset retains in-frame rearrangements with V and J assigned. A fraction of the clones does not appear; measured against another copy, unresolved V genes explain less than half of the discrepancy, and the remainder lacks a known reason. V and J calls and clone size are as listed in that table; D and trimming were resolved from the DNA. Per the sample table, the count is about 200,000 clones. Of the sample, over 0.75% is held by the ten largest clones.

Per the germline V gene, SGHNT is the CDR1 and YENEEA is the CDR2. The CDR3 starts with the cysteine, ends with the phenylalanine, and has 14 residues. The entry retains the CDR3 DNA only, 42 bases that are in frame from base 1. V and J lose 3 bases and 4 bases, and a span of 11 bases separates them. The receptor was isolated from a woman in her 30s in good health and CMV-seropositive. The chain is encoded by TRBV11-3 joined to TRBJ2-3; tentative D gene TRBD2, with 6 bases matching. The sequencing sample was made of PBMCs. At the DNA level, the sequence is TGTGCCAGCAGCTTGTCAACGGGGGCAGATACGCAGTATTTT. The encoded protein is CASSLSTGADTQYF.